The 10 T cell receptor beta chains below were found in one sample sequenced in a study of blood T cell repertoires in COVID-19. Using immunoSEQ multiplex PCR, the repertoire was profiled, and TCRdb retains in-frame clones only, with some absent. The sample holds about 80,000 clones; 88% are singletons and the top ten take about 7%. Material: peripheral blood. The receptor set was obtained from a woman of 80 years or more with acute or convalescent COVID-19.

This sequence joins TRBV12-3 or TRBV12-4 and TRBJ1-1; perhaps TRBD1 as D (6 bases). This CDR3 contains 13 residues. V lost 8 bases and J 7 bases, leaving 17 bases between the germline ends. CDR3 sequence reads: CASARDTGNEAFF. CDR3 in DNA: TGTGCCAGCGCCAGGGACACCGGGAATGAAGCTTTCTTT.

In its sample, this clone was seen a few times. The chain uses TRBV2 and TRBJ2-5; 9 nucleotides agree with TRBD1. Germline V gene data show CDR1 as SNHLY and CDR2 as FYNNEI. V was pared by 7 bases and J by 5 bases, with 5 bases of the junction left unmatched. The CDR3 is made up of 13 amino acids. DNA of the CDR3: TGTGCCAGCATAGGACAGGGGTCGGAGACCCAGTACTTC. Protein product: CASIGQGSETQYF.

The chain uses TRBV10-2 and TRBJ1-3; D gene unclear. Trimming removed 4 bases from V and 0 bases from J, with 10 bases in between. The CDR3 is made up of 15 amino acids. CDR1 and CDR2 (germline): WSHSY, SAAADI. The CDR3 region has the DNA TGCGCCAGCAGTGCACAGTCGAGCTCTGGAAACACCATATATTTT. This codes for CASSAQSSSGNTIYF.

The chain employs TRBV19 and TRBJ1-1; D gene uncertain. The CDR3 is 13 residues long. CDR1 and CDR2 (germline): LNHDA, SQIVND (reference sequence). Trimming removed 2 bases at V and 1 base at J, with 5 bases between. Here the CDR3 DNA reads TGTGCCAGTAGTATATCATCGAACACTGAAGCTTTCTTT. Its protein is CASSISSNTEAFF.

The CDR3 sequence is CASSLAPSGGARDTQYF. DNA of the CDR3: TGTGCCAGCAGCTTAGCGCCTAGCGGGGGGGCCAGGGATACGCAGTATTTT. The V and J genes are TRBV7-2 and TRBJ2-3, with 12 bases fitting TRBD2. This CDR3 region has 17 residues. Per the germline V gene, CDR1 is SGHTA and CDR2 is FQGNSA. Losses at the gene ends were 0 bases for V and 6 bases for J; bases not matched to a gene: 7.

V usage is TRBV19 and J usage is TRBJ2-3; D is ambiguous. V lost 6 bases and J 1 base, leaving 11 bases between the germline ends. CDR3 size: 14 residues. Germline V CDR1 and CDR2: LNHDA, SQIVND (reference sequence). CDR3 loop: CASRPQSGTDTQYF. CDR3 coding DNA: TGTGCCAGTAGGCCTCAGTCAGGCACAGATACGCAGTATTTT.

V gene TRBV5-1 combines with J gene TRBJ2-2, with 9 bases lining up with TRBD2. Looked up from germline, CDR1 is SGHRS and CDR2 is YFSETQ. J gave up 5 bases and V 0 bases, and 5 bases lay outside the gene matches. The CDR3 runs 16 residues. The CDR3 DNA reads TGCGCCAGCAGCTTGGTAGCGGGAGAAGGTACCGGGGAGCTGTTTTTT. Its translation: CASSLVAGEGTGELFF.

In this sample, this clone turned up once. The chain has TRBV27 and TRBJ1-1; maybe TRBD1 (5 bases). V dropped 8 bases and J dropped 1 base, with 17 bases sitting between them. The CDR3 is 15 residues long. Germline CDR1 is MNHEY and CDR2 is SMNVEV (reference sequence). CDR3 protein: CASRLARGGNTEAFF. The DNA for the CDR3 is TGTGCCAGCCGACTGGCGCGGGGGGGGAACACTGAAGCTTTCTTT.

This clone was recorded once. This chain joins TRBV19 and TRBJ1-2; D call uncertain. The CDR3 extends over 12 amino acids. Trimming took off 1 base at V and 8 bases at J, with 8 bases between the two ends. Germline V CDR1 and CDR2: LNHDA, SQIVND (reference sequence). This CDR3 reads CASSIGAVGYTF. In DNA, the CDR3 is TGTGCCAGTAGTATAGGGGCAGTCGGCTACACCTTC.

The rearrangement joins TRBV19 to TRBJ2-1, with TRBD2 matching 9 bases. This CDR3 comprises 15 residues. Germline CDR1 reads LNHDA; CDR2 reads SQIVND (reference sequence). V dropped 4 bases and J dropped 6; count of bases not matched to a gene: 7. For the CDR3, the DNA is TGTGCCAGTAGTAAGTTAGCGGGAGCTGGCAATGAGCAGTTCTTC. It codes for CASSKLAGAGNEQFF.